This T cell receptor (beta chain) was retrieved from a study of T cells after yellow fever vaccination. The wider study: The authors prepared low-cell-number fractions using SMART-Seq v4 Ultra Low Input.

This clonotype was seen only a few times. The antigen is undetermined. Study findings and constraints: The study re-detected most primary-vaccination clones after the booster (96% CD4, approximately 87% CD8).

TCRdb re-derived calls from the 5' RACE reads in MiXCR, one entry per CDR3 protein. The repertoire holds 300,000 to 400,000 distinct CDR3 sequences, with more than 8.5% as singletons. CDR1 SGHTA and CDR2 FQGTGA come from the germline V gene. The CDR3 is 16 residues long. Trimming removed 6 bases from V and 3 bases from J; junction bases left unmatched: 5. Sequenced here: PBMCs, sampled on the day of the first yellow fever vaccination. The sequence was obtained from a man between 18 and 35 years old who received the YFV17D yellow fever vaccine. The J gene is TRBJ2-1, the V gene TRBV7-3; 13 bases fit TRBD2. This chain's CDR3 is CASSGTSGTGYNEQFF. The CDR3 nucleotides are TGTGCCAGCAGTGGGACTAGCGGGACCGGCTACAATGAGCAGTTCTTC.